This T cell receptor beta chain comes out of a study of blood T cell repertoires in COVID-19. Per germline, CDR1 LGHDT and CDR2 YNNKEL (reference sequence). The CDR3 extends over 14 amino acids. Trimming took 8 bases from V and 4 from J; bases not matched to a gene: 9. The protocol was immunoSEQ multiplex PCR, while the TCRdb copy is restricted to in-frame clones and leaves out a portion. The table lists about 280,000 clones, approximately 90% of them singletons. Exposed participants came across a COVID-19 case within 2 weeks before study entry. Sequencing was performed on PBMCs or T cells enriched from blood (not recorded which). The receptor was isolated from a man aged 35 to 55 who had been exposed to COVID-19. J is TRBJ2-3 and V is TRBV3-1 (or the pseudogene TRBV3-2); 7 bases fit TRBD2. The CDR3 region is CASGGETVSDTQYF. DNA of the CDR3: TGTGCCAGCGGGGGGGAGACAGTTTCAGATACGCAGTATTTT.